This TCR beta chain was obtained from a study of CXCR3-negative and CXCR3-positive naive CD8 T cells. On this clonotype: Its antigen is still unknown.

UMI labels and 5' RACE were used to prepare the TRB cDNA libraries. TCRdb reprocessed the 5' RACE reads and stores each CDR3 protein as one record, lacking DNA. The listing contains around 88,000 distinct CDR3 sequences. Findings and limits, study-wide: Cryopreservation partially decreased CXCR3 expression, and most assays used fresh PBMCs. Compared with CXCR3-negative naive cells, CXCR3-positive naive cells showed more hydrophobic TRB CDR3s.

The TCR sequence derives from a human donor in good health. Some clones in this sample may be carry-over from other donors' samples. Sequencing used naive CXCR3+ CD8+ T cells from blood. Subset specified: CD45RO-CCR7+CD27+CD95- naive CD8+ T cells expressing CXCR3 (TNR3+).

CDR3 sequence reads: CASSVIGTPFLEVTDTQYF. The chain couples TRBV9 to TRBJ2-3; absent DNA, TCRdb's TRBD1 call cannot be checked. This CDR3 is built from 19 residues. Germline V gene sequence: CDR1 SGDLS, CDR2 YYNGEE.